This T cell receptor beta chain was recorded in a study of T cell changes during pregnancy in multiple sclerosis. The CDR3 runs 16 residues. J lost 5 bases, V lost 5 bases, and 9 bases had no gene match. Germline loops: CDR1 SGHAT, CDR2 FQNNGV. TCRdb keeps only in-frame clones here, not all; method: immunoSEQ multiplex PCR. The sample carries roughly 110,000 clones, roughly nine tenths recorded once. The sequencing used peripheral blood, collected before pregnancy. The TCR sequence derives from a female donor with multiple sclerosis, enrolled in a pregnancy study. The chain combines TRBV11-2 with TRBJ2-7; 13 bases fit TRBD2. CDR3 nucleotide sequence: TGTGCCAGCAGCCAACGACTAGCGGGAGGAGTGGACGAGCAGTACTTC. Its protein product is CASSQRLAGGVDEQYF.